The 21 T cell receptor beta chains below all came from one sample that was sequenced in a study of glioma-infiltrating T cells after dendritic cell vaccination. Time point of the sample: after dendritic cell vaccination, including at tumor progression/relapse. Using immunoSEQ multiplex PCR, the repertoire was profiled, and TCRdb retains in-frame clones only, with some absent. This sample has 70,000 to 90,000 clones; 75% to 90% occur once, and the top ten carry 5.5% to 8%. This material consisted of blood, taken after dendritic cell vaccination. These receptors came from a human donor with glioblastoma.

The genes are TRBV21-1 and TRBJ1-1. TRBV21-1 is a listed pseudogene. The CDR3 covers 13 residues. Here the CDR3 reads CASRVQSDTEAFF. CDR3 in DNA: TGTGCCAGCAGGGTCCAATCGGACACTGAAGCTTTCTTT.

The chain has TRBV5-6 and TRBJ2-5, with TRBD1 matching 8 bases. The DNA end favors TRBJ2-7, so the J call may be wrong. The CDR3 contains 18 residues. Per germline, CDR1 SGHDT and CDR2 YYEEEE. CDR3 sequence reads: CASSHGSGTGFPRYEQYF. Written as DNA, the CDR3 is TGTGCCAGCAGCCATGGTTCCGGGACAGGATTTCCCCGGTACGAGCAGTACTTC.

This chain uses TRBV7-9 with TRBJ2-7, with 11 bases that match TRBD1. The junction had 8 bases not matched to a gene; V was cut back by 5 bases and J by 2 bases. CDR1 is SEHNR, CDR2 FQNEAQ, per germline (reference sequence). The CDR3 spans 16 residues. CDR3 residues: CASSRPEGQGAYEQYF. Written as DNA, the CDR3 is TGTGCCAGCAGCCGCCCTGAGGGACAGGGGGCCTACGAGCAGTACTTC.

The CDR3 is CASSYGSAGANVLTF. The CDR3 DNA follows: TGTGCCAGCAGTTACGGGAGCGCTGGGGCCAACGTCCTGACTTTC. The rearrangement uses TRBV6-5 and TRBJ2-6, with a tentative D call TRBD2 (5 bases). This CDR3 has 15 residues. CDR1 is MNHEY and CDR2 is SVGAGI in the germline V gene. V lost 2 bases and J 2 bases, leaving 7 bases between the germline ends.

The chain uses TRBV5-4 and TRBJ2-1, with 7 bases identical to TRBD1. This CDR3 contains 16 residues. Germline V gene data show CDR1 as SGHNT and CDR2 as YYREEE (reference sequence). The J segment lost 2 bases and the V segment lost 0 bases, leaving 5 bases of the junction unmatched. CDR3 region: CASSLDPGTAYNEQFF. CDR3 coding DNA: TGTGCCAGCAGCTTGGATCCTGGGACAGCCTACAATGAGCAGTTCTTC.

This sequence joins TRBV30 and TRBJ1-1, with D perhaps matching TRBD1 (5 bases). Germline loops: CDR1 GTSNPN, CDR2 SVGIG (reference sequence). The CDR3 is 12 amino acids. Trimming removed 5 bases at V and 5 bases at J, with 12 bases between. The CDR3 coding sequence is TGTGCCTGGGATAGGGGAGGAACTGAAGCTTTCTTT. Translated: CAWDRGGTEAFF.

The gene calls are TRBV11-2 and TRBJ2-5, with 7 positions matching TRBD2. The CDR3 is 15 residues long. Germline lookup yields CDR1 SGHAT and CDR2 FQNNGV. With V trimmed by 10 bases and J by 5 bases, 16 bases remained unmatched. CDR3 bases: TGTGCCACCTCGATGTCGGGGGGAAATGGGGAGACCCAGTACTTC. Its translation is CATSMSGGNGETQYF.

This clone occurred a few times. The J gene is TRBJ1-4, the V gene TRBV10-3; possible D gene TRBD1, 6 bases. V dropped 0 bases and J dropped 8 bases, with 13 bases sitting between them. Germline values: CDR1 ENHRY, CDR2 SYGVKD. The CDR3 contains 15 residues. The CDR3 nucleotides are TGTGCCATCAGTGAGTCCGCAGGGGAAAGAGAAAAACTGTTTTTT. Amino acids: CAISESAGEREKLFF.

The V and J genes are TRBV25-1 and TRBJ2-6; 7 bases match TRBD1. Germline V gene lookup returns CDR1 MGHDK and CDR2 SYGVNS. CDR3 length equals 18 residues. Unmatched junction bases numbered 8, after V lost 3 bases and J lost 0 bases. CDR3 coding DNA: TGTGCCAGCAGTGACAAACAGGGACAGAGCTCTGGGGCCAACGTCCTGACTTTC. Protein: CASSDKQGQSSGANVLTF. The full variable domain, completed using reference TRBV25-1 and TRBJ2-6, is EADIYQTPRYLVIGTGKKITLECSQTMGHDKMYWYQQDPGMELHLIHYSYGVNSTEKGDLSSESTVSRIRTEHFPLTLESARPSHTSQYLCASSDKQGQSSGANVLTFGAGSRLTVL.

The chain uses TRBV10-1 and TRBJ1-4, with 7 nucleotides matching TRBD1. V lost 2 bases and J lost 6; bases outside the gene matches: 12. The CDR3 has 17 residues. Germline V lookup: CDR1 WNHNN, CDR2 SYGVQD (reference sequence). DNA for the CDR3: TGCGCCAGCAGTGAGCCTCTTAACAGGGGAAAGGATGAAAAACTGTTTTTT. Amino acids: CASSEPLNRGKDEKLFF.

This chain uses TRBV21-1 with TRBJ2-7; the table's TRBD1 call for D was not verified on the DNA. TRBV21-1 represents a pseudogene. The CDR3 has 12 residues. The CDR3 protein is CASSIDRPEQYF. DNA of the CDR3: TGTGCCAGCAGCATCGACAGGCCCGAGCAGTACTTC.

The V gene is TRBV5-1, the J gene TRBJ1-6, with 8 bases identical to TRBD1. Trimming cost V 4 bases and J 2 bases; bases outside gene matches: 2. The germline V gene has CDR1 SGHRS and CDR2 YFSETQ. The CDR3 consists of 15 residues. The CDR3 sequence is CASSRTGPYNSPLHF. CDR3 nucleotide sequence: TGCGCCAGCAGCCGGACAGGGCCCTATAATTCACCCCTCCACTTT.

The CDR3 here is CASSSTGGATEAFF. The DNA of the CDR3 is TGTGCCAGCAGTTCCACAGGGGGCGCCACTGAAGCTTTCTTT. V and J are TRBV28 and TRBJ1-1, with 9 bases fitting TRBD1. Trimming at V came to 4 bases and at J to 4 bases, leaving 4 bases not matched to a gene. This CDR3 comprises 14 residues. Germline-derived CDR1 and CDR2 are MDHEN and SYDVKM.

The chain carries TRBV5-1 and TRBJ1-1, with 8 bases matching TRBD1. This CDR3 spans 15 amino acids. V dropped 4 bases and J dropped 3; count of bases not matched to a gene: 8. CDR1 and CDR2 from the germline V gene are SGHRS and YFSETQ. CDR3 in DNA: TGCGCCAGCAGCCTGGTACAGGGGGAGGACACTGAAGCTTTCTTT. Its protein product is CASSLVQGEDTEAFF.

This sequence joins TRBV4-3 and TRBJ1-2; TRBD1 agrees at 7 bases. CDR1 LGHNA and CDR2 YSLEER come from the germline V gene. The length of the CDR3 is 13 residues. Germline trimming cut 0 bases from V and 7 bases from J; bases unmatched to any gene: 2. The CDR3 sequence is CASSQETGFGYTF. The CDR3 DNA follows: TGCGCCAGCAGCCAAGAGACAGGGTTTGGCTACACCTTC.

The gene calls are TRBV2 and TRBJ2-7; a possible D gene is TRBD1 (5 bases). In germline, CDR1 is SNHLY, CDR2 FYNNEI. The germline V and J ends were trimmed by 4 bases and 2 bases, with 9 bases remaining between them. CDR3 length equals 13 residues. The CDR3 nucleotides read TGTGCCAGCAGTGTTGACAGCCCCTACGAGCAGTACTTC. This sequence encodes CASSVDSPYEQYF.

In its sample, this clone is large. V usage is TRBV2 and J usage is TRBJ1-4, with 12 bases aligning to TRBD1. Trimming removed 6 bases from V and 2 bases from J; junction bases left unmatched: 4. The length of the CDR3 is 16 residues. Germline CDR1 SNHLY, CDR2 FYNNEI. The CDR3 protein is CASRRGTGGTNEKLFF. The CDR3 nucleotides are TGTGCCAGCAGGAGGGGGACAGGGGGCACTAATGAAAAACTGTTTTTT.

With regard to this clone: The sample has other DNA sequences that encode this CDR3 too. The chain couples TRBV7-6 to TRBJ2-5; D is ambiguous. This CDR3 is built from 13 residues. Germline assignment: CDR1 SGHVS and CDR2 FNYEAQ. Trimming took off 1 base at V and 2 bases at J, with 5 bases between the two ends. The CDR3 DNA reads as TGTGCCAGCAGCTTAGACAGTCAAGAGACCCAGTACTTC. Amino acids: CASSLDSQETQYF.

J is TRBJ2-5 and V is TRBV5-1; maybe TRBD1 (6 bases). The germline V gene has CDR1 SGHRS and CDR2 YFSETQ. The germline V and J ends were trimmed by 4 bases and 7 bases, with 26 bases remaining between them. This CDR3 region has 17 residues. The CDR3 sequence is CASSPISQLGGWGTQYF. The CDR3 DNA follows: TGCGCCAGCAGCCCCATATCTCAACTAGGGGGATGGGGGACCCAGTACTTC.

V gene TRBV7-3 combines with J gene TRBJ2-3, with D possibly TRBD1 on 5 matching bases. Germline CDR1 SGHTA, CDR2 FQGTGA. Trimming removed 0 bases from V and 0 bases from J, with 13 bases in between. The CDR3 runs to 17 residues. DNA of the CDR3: TGTGCCAGCAGCTTAACGGGCAGGGCGCCTAGCACAGATACGCAGTATTTT. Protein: CASSLTGRAPSTDTQYF.

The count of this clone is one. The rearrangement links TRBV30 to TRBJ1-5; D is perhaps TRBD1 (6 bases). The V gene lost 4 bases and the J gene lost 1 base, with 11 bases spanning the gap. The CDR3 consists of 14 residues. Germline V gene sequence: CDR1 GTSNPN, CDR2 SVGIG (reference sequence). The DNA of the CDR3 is TGTGCCTGGACCGACAGGTTGAGCAATCAGCCCCAGCATTTT. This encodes CAWTDRLSNQPQHF.